The 20 T cell receptor beta chains listed next were all sequenced from one sample in a study of PD-1 blockade in classical Hodgkin lymphoma. After autologous stem cell transplantation all patients relapsed, and prior brentuximab vedotin exposure differed between cohorts. Out of thawed PBMCs, magnetic negative selection purified CD4+ T cells. Clones were sequenced by immunoSEQ multiplex PCR, and TCRdb holds only the in-frame ones, with some missing. This table holds 4,000 to 5,000 clones, over 75% found once. Source: CD4+ T cells from blood, taken at baseline. The receptors come from a human donor with classical Hodgkin lymphoma.

This clone is a singleton in its sample. V is TRBV19 and J is TRBJ2-4; TRBD1 aligns across 9 bases. The CDR3 totals 15 residues. The V segment lost 2 bases and the J segment 9 bases; nucleotides outside the gene matches: 8. Looked up from germline, CDR1 is LNHDA and CDR2 is SQIVND (reference sequence). The CDR3 spells CASSIPGTGSGIQYF. DNA for the CDR3: TGTGCCAGTAGTATACCCGGGACAGGGTCAGGCATTCAGTACTTC.

This chain connects TRBV10-3 to TRBJ2-2; 8 positions match TRBD1. The CDR3 runs 15 residues. The trim removed 10 bases at V and 1 base at J, leaving 8 bases unmatched. The germline V gene has CDR1 ENHRY and CDR2 SYGVKD. The CDR3 coding sequence is TGTGCCACCTGGGCCGGGACAGGGAACACCGGGGAGCTGTTTTTT. The encoded protein is CATWAGTGNTGELFF.

This clone was counted once. The J gene is TRBJ2-2, the V gene TRBV7-2; 11 bases are a match to TRBD2. The CDR3 is 17 amino acids. Looked up from germline, CDR1 is SGHTA and CDR2 is FQGNSA. V lost 5 bases to trimming and J lost 0 bases; unmatched junction nucleotides: 5. The chain's CDR3 is CASSDVAGGPNTGELFF. The CDR3 coding sequence is TGTGCCAGCAGCGACGTAGCGGGGGGGCCGAACACCGGGGAGCTGTTTTTT.

The chain has TRBV25-1 and TRBJ2-3, with 11 bases lining up with TRBD1. CDR3 size: 16 residues. Germline values: CDR1 MGHDK, CDR2 SYGVNS. J gave up 6 bases and V 2 bases, and 7 bases lay outside the gene matches. The CDR3 spells CASSETGTGGSDTQYF. The CDR3 bases are TGTGCCAGCAGTGAAACCGGGACAGGGGGGTCGGATACGCAGTATTTT.

The J gene is TRBJ1-4, the V gene TRBV5-1; 9 bases fit TRBD1. V lost 7 bases and J lost 0; bases outside the gene matches: 7. This CDR3 contains 16 residues. The germline gives CDR1 SGHRS, CDR2 YFSETQ. This CDR3 reads CASCGDRVATNEKLFF. CDR3 DNA: TGCGCCAGCTGCGGGGACAGGGTTGCAACTAATGAAAAACTGTTTTTT. Combining the CDR3 with reference TRBV5-1 and TRBJ1-4 gives the whole variable domain KAGVTQTPRYLIKTRGQQVTLSCSPISGHRSVSWYQQTPGQGLQFLFEYFSETQRNKGNFPGRFSGRQFSNSRSEMNVSTLELGDSALYLCASCGDRVATNEKLFFGSGTQLSVL.

CDR3 in DNA: TGCGCCAGCAGTTACAACAGGGGAGAGGGAAAACTGTTTTTT. This gives the protein CASSYNRGEGKLFF. V usage is TRBV4-1 and J usage is TRBJ1-4; TRBD1 matches 7 bases. Germline lookup yields CDR1 MGHRA and CDR2 YSYEKL. This CDR3 has 14 amino acids. V lost 6 bases and J lost 10; bases outside the gene matches: 11.

The chain carries TRBV18 and TRBJ1-2, with a weak D call TRBD1 (5 bases). V lost 3 bases, J lost 4 bases, and 12 bases lay in between. The CDR3 loop spans 14 amino acids. The germline V gene has CDR1 KGHSH and CDR2 LQKENI. The chain's CDR3 is CASSPEGRPYGYTF. The CDR3, as DNA: TGTGCCAGCTCACCCGAGGGACGGCCCTATGGCTACACCTTC.

This sequence joins TRBV19 and TRBJ1-1; D unresolved. Deletions cut 2 bases from V and 1 base from J, with 8 bases between. Germline-derived CDR1 and CDR2 are LNHDA and SQIVND (reference sequence). The CDR3 sequence is 14 residues long. The CDR3 sequence: CASSIKAGNTEAFF. The CDR3 DNA reads as TGTGCCAGTAGTATAAAAGCAGGGAACACTGAAGCTTTCTTT.

The V gene is TRBV7-3, the J gene TRBJ1-2, with TRBD1 as a possible D gene (6 bases). The CDR3 length is 14 residues. V shed 2 bases and J shed 4 bases, with 11 bases lying between them. Germline V CDR1 and CDR2: SGHTA, FQGTGA. The CDR3 loop reads CASSLDQGSYGYTF. The CDR3 region has the DNA TGTGCCAGCAGCTTAGACCAGGGGAGCTATGGCTACACCTTC.

The chain employs TRBV9 and TRBJ2-1; D may correspond to TRBD1 or TRBD2 (5 bases each). The germline CDR1 and CDR2 sequences are SGDLS and YYNGEE. The ends were cut back, 4 bases at V and 6 bases at J, with 17 bases in the middle. This CDR3 is 15 amino acids long. Here the CDR3 reads CASSPREGALNEQFF. The CDR3 nucleotides read TGTGCCAGCAGCCCCCGGGAAGGGGCTCTCAATGAGCAGTTCTTC.

CDR3 coding DNA: TGTGCCAGCACCCCCCGAGTAGTACTAGCCTACGAGCAGTACTTC. It codes for CASTPRVVLAYEQYF. The gene calls are TRBV7-8 and TRBJ2-7, with D possibly TRBD2 on 5 matching bases. Germline loops: CDR1 SGHVS, CDR2 FQNEAQ. V gave up 7 bases and J gave up 2 bases, with 18 bases separating them. The CDR3 has 15 amino acids. Using reference TRBV7-8 and TRBJ2-7 for the parts outside the CDR3, the full variable domain is GAGVSQSPRYKVAKRGQDVALRCDPISGHVSLFWYQQALGQGPEFLTYFQNEAQLDKSGLPSDRFFAERPEGSVSTLKIQRTQQEDSAVYLCASTPRVVLAYEQYFGPGTRLTVT.

The chain employs TRBV18 and TRBJ2-2; a possible D gene is TRBD1 (6 bases). The V gene lost 6 bases and the J gene lost 7 bases, with 18 bases spanning the gap. Germline CDR1 is KGHSH and CDR2 is LQKENI. CDR3 length: 15 residues. CDR3: CASSPGTPIDGELFF. The CDR3 DNA reads as TGTGCCAGCTCCCCCGGGACACCTATCGACGGGGAGCTGTTTTTT. Full variable domain (rest looked up from reference TRBV18 and TRBJ2-2): NAGVMQNPRHLVRRRGQEARLRCSPMKGHSHVYWYRQLPEEGLKFMVYLQKENIIDESGMPKERFSAEFPKEGPSILRIQQVVRGDSAAYFCASSPGTPIDGELFFGEGSRLTVL.

The chain couples TRBV19 to TRBJ2-2; tentatively, D is TRBD1 (6 bases). Germline V gene lookup returns CDR1 LNHDA and CDR2 SQIVND (reference sequence). The CDR3 consists of 15 residues. The V gene lost 0 bases and the J gene lost 4 bases, with 9 bases spanning the gap. Written as DNA, the CDR3 is TGTGCCAGTAGTATAGAGGGGGCGATCACCGGGGAGCTGTTTTTT. Its translation: CASSIEGAITGELFF.

This chain uses TRBV6-1 with TRBJ1-3; D may be TRBD1 (6 bases). With 3 bases removed from V and 7 bases from J, the gap between germline ends came to 13 bases. Germline-derived CDR1 and CDR2 are MNHNS and SASEGT. The CDR3 runs 14 residues. The CDR3 here is CASSEGGLVNTIYF. In nucleotides, the CDR3 is TGTGCCAGCAGTGAGGGGGGGCTCGTGAACACCATATATTTT.

This clone has just one count. The rearrangement joins TRBV7-9 to TRBJ1-1, with 7 bases lining up with TRBD1. The V gene end was trimmed by 4 bases and the J gene end by 4 bases; junction bases not matched to a gene: 3. The germline CDR1 and CDR2 sequences are SEHNR and FQNEAQ (reference sequence). The CDR3 length is 13 residues. This chain's CDR3 is CASSSRGGTEAFF. CDR3 nucleotide sequence: TGTGCCAGCAGCTCCAGGGGGGGCACTGAAGCTTTCTTT.

This chain links TRBV6-5 with TRBJ1-2; TRBD1 matches 11 bases. V lost 5 bases and J lost 8; bases outside the gene matches: 10. CDR3 length: 15 amino acids. Germline V gives CDR1 MNHEY, CDR2 SVGAGI. The CDR3 spells CASSLPPGQGGGYTF. The CDR3 nucleotides read TGTGCCAGCAGTCTTCCACCGGGACAGGGGGGAGGCTACACCTTC.

This clone has just a few counts. V and J are TRBV9 and TRBJ1-5, with D hard to call. From germline, CDR1 is SGDLS and CDR2 YYNGEE. This CDR3 is built from 13 residues. Between the trimmed V and J ends, which lost 4 bases and 8 bases, there was a span of 13 bases. DNA for the CDR3: TGTGCCAGCAGCCTGGTGGGGATGGAGCCCCAGCATTTT. Its protein product is CASSLVGMEPQHF.

The V call is TRBV7-3, the J call TRBJ2-5, with a weak D call TRBD2 (7 bases). Looked up from germline, CDR1 is SGHTA and CDR2 is FQGTGA. This CDR3 comprises 15 residues. V was clipped by 5 bases and J by 5 bases, with 18 bases between them. Written as DNA, the CDR3 is TGTGCCAGCAGCCAAGGGGCGGGGGCTGTGGAGACCCAGTACTTC. Its protein product is CASSQGAGAVETQYF.

The V call is TRBV7-9, the J call TRBJ2-3; 9 bases match TRBD1. Trimming removed 8 bases from V and 4 bases from J; junction bases left unmatched: 13. CDR3 length equals 16 residues. CDR1 is SEHNR and CDR2 is FQNEAQ in the germline V gene (reference sequence). This CDR3 is CASRKANRGPADTQYF. For the CDR3, the DNA is TGTGCCAGCCGGAAGGCTAACAGGGGGCCGGCAGATACGCAGTATTTT. The whole variable domain, filled in from reference TRBV7-9 and TRBJ2-3, reads DTGVSQNPRHKITKRGQNVTFRCDPISEHNRLYWYRQTLGQGPEFLTYFQNEAQLEKSRLLSDRFSAERPKGSFSTLEIQRTEQGDSAMYLCASRKANRGPADTQYFGPGTRLTVL.

The chain uses TRBV18 and TRBJ1-2; a possible D gene is TRBD1 (5 bases). Trimming cost V 0 bases and J 0 bases, with 8 bases left between them. This CDR3 is 15 amino acids long. Germline values: CDR1 KGHSH, CDR2 LQKENI. CDR3 DNA sequence: TGTGCCAGCTCACCACCGGCAGGGACTAACTATGGCTACACCTTC. It is translated as CASSPPAGTNYGYTF.